The 31 T cell receptor beta chains below were found in one sample sequenced in a study of response to subunit inactivated influenza vaccine. Using its own MiXCR run on the RT-PCR reads, TCRdb lists one record per CDR3 protein. The sample records roughly 630,000 distinct CDR3 sequences, about 15% being singletons. Sequenced material: PBMCs from blood, taken 14 to 15 days before vaccination. The receptors were sampled from a man aged 45 to 65 who received an inactivated influenza vaccine.

V is TRBV3-1 and J is TRBJ2-7; a weak D match, TRBD1 (6 bases). Per the germline V gene, CDR1 is LGHDT and CDR2 is YNNKEL (reference sequence). Trimming cost V 5 bases and J 3 bases, with 14 bases left between them. The CDR3 is made up of 14 amino acids. CDR3 residues: CASSTTVQGYEQYF. The CDR3 bases are TGTGCCAGCAGCACTACGGTACAGGGCTACGAGCAGTACTTC.

The chain uses TRBV6-2 or TRBV6-3 and TRBJ2-5; TRBD1 matches at 7 bases. This CDR3 has 15 residues. V dropped 5 bases and J dropped 6; count of bases not matched to a gene: 12. Germline V gene sequence: CDR1 MNHEY, CDR2 SVGEGT. The CDR3 coding sequence is TGTGCCAGCAGTCCGTGGACAGGTGGGTCGAAGACCCAGTACTTC. Encoded protein: CASSPWTGGSKTQYF.

The rearrangement joins TRBV7-9 to TRBJ2-2; 8 bases are a match to TRBD1. From germline, CDR1 is SEHNR and CDR2 FQNEAQ (reference sequence). The CDR3 totals 16 residues. V gave up 5 bases and J gave up 6 bases; unmatched junction bases: 11. For the CDR3, the DNA is TGTGCCAGCAGCCTGCGACAGGGGCCGACCCCCGGGGAGCTGTTTTTT. Translating gives CASSLRQGPTPGELFF.

This clonotype appeared a few times. The chain employs TRBV29-1 and TRBJ2-7; D gene ambiguous. The CDR3 totals 13 residues. Between the trimmed V and J ends, which lost 7 bases and 2 bases, there was a span of 15 bases. CDR1 SQVTM and CDR2 ANQGSEA come from the germline V gene. In DNA, the CDR3 is TGCAGCGAATATTTACTGCTGGCCTACGAGCAGTACTTC. Translated: CSEYLLLAYEQYF.

This clonotype was seen at least ten times. This chain joins TRBV12-3 or TRBV12-4 and TRBJ1-2; D ambiguous. This CDR3 is 14 amino acids long. The V end was cut by 6 bases, the J end by 8 bases, with 19 bases between. CDR3 coding DNA: TGTGCCAGCAGCCTTGACCCAGGCGAGGTCGGCTACACCTTC. Amino acids: CASSLDPGEVGYTF.

This clonotype was seen a handful of times. The gene calls are TRBV6-2 or TRBV6-3 and TRBJ2-5; 9 bases line up with TRBD2. CDR3 length: 14 residues. Germline V gene data show CDR1 as MNHEY and CDR2 as SVGEGT. The J segment lost 1 base and the V segment lost 6 bases, leaving 3 bases of the junction unmatched. The CDR3 here is CASRIAGVQETQYF. For the CDR3, the DNA is TGTGCCAGCAGAATAGCGGGGGTCCAAGAGACCCAGTACTTC.

This clonotype has just a few counts. V is TRBV11-2 and J is TRBJ2-1; no clear D. Germline V gene data show CDR1 as SGHAT and CDR2 as FQNNGV. This CDR3 comprises 15 residues. V was cut by 4 bases and J by 5 bases, with 15 bases left in between. CDR3 DNA: TGTGCCAGCAGCTACGTTTGGGGTTCGGACAATGAGCAGTTCTTC. It encodes CASSYVWGSDNEQFF. The variable domain in full, with the rest retrieved from reference TRBV11-2 and TRBJ2-1, is EAGVAQSPRYKIIEKRQSVAFWCNPISGHATLYWYQQILGQGPKLLIQFQNNGVVDDSQLPKDRFSAERLKGVDSTLKIQPAKLEDSAVYLCASSYVWGSDNEQFFGPGTRLTVL.

There are many counts of this clonotype. CDR3 sequence (DNA): TGTGCCAGCAGTTTTCAGGGATACTCCTACGAGCAGTACTTC. Translated: CASSFQGYSYEQYF. The V and J genes are TRBV28 and TRBJ2-7; tentative D call: TRBD1 (5 bases). The CDR3 is 14 amino acids. From germline, CDR1 is MDHEN and CDR2 SYDVKM. The V end lost 3 bases, the J end lost 0 bases, and 9 bases lay between the germline ends.

The chain couples TRBV2 to TRBJ1-5; D ambiguous. In germline, CDR1 is SNHLY, CDR2 FYNNEI. CDR3 length: 13 amino acids. The ends were cut back, 1 base at V and 5 bases at J, with 6 bases in the middle. Here the CDR3 reads CASSEDSYQPQHF. DNA of the CDR3: TGTGCCAGCAGTGAAGACAGCTATCAGCCCCAGCATTTT.

The chain employs TRBV18 and TRBJ1-6; D call uncertain. There are 16 residues in the CDR3. Per germline, CDR1 KGHSH and CDR2 LQKENI. Trimming removed 3 bases at V and 6 bases at J, with 15 bases between. The CDR3 nucleotides read TGTGCCAGCTCACCTCCGGCACCTCACTTTAATTCACCCCTCCACTTT. Encoded protein: CASSPPAPHFNSPLHF.

This clonotype was recorded many times. J is TRBJ2-1 and V is TRBV5-1; 8 nucleotides line up with TRBD1. V was pared by 4 bases and J by 9 bases, with 12 bases of the junction left unmatched. Germline-derived CDR1 and CDR2 are SGHRS and YFSETQ. There are 15 residues in the CDR3. CDR3 DNA sequence: TGCGCCAGCAGCGACTCGACAGGGGTGACTTTTGAGCAGTTCTTC. This gives the protein CASSDSTGVTFEQFF.

The chain combines TRBV7-8 with TRBJ2-4; a possible D gene is TRBD2 (6 bases). The length of the CDR3 is 17 residues. Germline assignment: CDR1 SGHVS and CDR2 FQNEAQ. V was shortened by 11 bases and J by 0 bases, with 23 bases between the two germline ends. CDR3 loop: CASSLAALPVAKNIQYF. CDR3 coding DNA: TGTGCCTCCAGCTTAGCGGCGCTTCCAGTAGCCAAAAACATTCAGTACTTC. Using reference TRBV7-8 and TRBJ2-4 for the parts outside the CDR3, the full variable domain is GAGVSQSPRYKVAKRGQDVALRCDPISGHVSLFWYQQALGQGPEFLTYFQNEAQLDKSGLPSDRFFAERPEGSVSTLKIQRTQQEDSAVYLCASSLAALPVAKNIQYFGAGTRLSVL.

The chain has TRBV20-1 and TRBJ1-6, with 9 bases lining up with TRBD1. V shed 3 bases, J shed 8 bases, and the junction held 11 bases outside the gene matches. The length of the CDR3 is 16 residues. CDR1 DFQATT and CDR2 SNEGSKA come from the germline V gene (reference sequence). Here the CDR3 DNA reads TGCAGTGCTAGGACGTTGGGACAGGGTTCTTATTCACCCCTCCACTTT. It is translated as CSARTLGQGSYSPLHF.

This clonotype was detected ten times or more. This chain joins TRBV28 and TRBJ2-7; D gene uncertain. The CDR3 contains 13 residues. Germline V gene data show CDR1 as MDHEN and CDR2 as SYDVKM. The V and J ends lost 2 bases and 2 bases respectively, with 7 bases between them. CDR3 nucleotides: TGTGCCAGCAGTTTAGGGGAACCCTACGAGCAGTACTTC. Its protein is CASSLGEPYEQYF.

The chain recombines TRBV7-9 with TRBJ2-1, with 10 bases identical to TRBD1. CDR1 and CDR2 (germline): SEHNR, FQNEAQ (reference sequence). J was trimmed by 6 bases and V by 5 bases; bases with no gene match: 7. This CDR3 is built from 15 residues. In DNA form, the CDR3 reads TGTGCCAGCAGCCCTTCAGACAGGGGGCTCAATGAGCAGTTCTTC. Translating it yields CASSPSDRGLNEQFF.

In this sample, this clonotype turned up a few times. The chain has TRBV3-1 and TRBJ2-7; the D is unclear. Looked up from germline, CDR1 is LGHDT and CDR2 is YNNKEL (reference sequence). There are 14 residues in the CDR3. Trimming removed 0 bases from V and 2 bases from J, with 8 bases in between. CDR3 nucleotide sequence: TGTGCCAGCAGCCAAGAGTCTGCGACCTACGAGCAGTACTTC. It encodes CASSQESATYEQYF.

V is TRBV10-3 and J is TRBJ2-3; D call uncertain. There are 11 residues in the CDR3. V lost 4 bases and J lost 6, with 5 bases in between. The germline V gene has CDR1 ENHRY and CDR2 SYGVKD. The CDR3 here is CAISGTDTQYF. In DNA, the CDR3 is TGTGCCATCAGTGGAACGGATACGCAGTATTTT.

The V call is TRBV6-1, the J call TRBJ1-2; TRBD1 matches 11 bases. The CDR3 sequence is 14 residues long. In germline, CDR1 is MNHNS, CDR2 SASEGT. CDR3 loop: CAIGDRGVYGGYTF. As DNA, the CDR3 is TGTGCTATCGGGGACAGGGGGGTGTATGGTGGCTACACCTTC.

The chain recombines TRBV10-3 with TRBJ2-1; tentatively, D is TRBD1 (6 bases). Germline-derived CDR1 and CDR2 are ENHRY and SYGVKD. The CDR3 runs to 14 residues. Trimming stripped 11 bases from V and 8 bases from J, with 22 bases between. Here the CDR3 DNA reads TGTGCCGTCACCCCCCAGGGGAGTTTCTATGAGCAGTTCTTC. Protein product: CAVTPQGSFYEQFF.

The V and J genes are TRBV29-1 and TRBJ1-2; 7 bases line up with TRBD1. The CDR3 length is 14 residues. Germline V lookup: CDR1 SQVTM, CDR2 ANQGSEA. V dropped 8 bases and J dropped 2; count of bases not matched to a gene: 11. The CDR3 region is CSSWGLGQNYGYTF. The CDR3 nucleotides read TGCAGCTCTTGGGGGCTGGGACAGAACTATGGCTACACCTTC. Full variable domain (rest looked up from reference TRBV29-1 and TRBJ1-2): SAVISQKPSRDICQRGTSLTIQCQVDSQVTMMFWYRQQPGQSLTLIATANQGSEATYESGFVIDKFPISRPNLTFSTLTVSNMSPEDSSIYLCSSWGLGQNYGYTFGSGTRLTVV.

This clonotype was counted between two and nine times. V is TRBV7-2 and J is TRBJ2-1, with 13 bases aligning to TRBD2. With 4 bases clipped from V and 6 bases from J, the junction kept 9 bases outside the gene matches. Per the germline V gene, CDR1 is SGHTA and CDR2 is FQGNSA. The CDR3 extends over 17 amino acids. This CDR3 is CASSWLPGLAGTNEQFF. Here the CDR3 DNA reads TGTGCCAGCAGCTGGCTACCGGGACTAGCGGGAACCAATGAGCAGTTCTTC.

The chain combines TRBV7-8 with TRBJ2-7; TRBD2 is a possible D gene (6 bases). The V gene's germline CDR1 is SGHVS and CDR2 FQNEAQ. Trimming shortened V by 5 bases and J by 5 bases, and 16 bases separated the two germline ends. CDR3 length: 14 residues. The CDR3 sequence is CASSQPGTGDEQYF. As DNA, the CDR3 is TGTGCCAGCAGCCAACCCGGGACGGGGGACGAGCAGTACTTC.

The gene calls are TRBV2 and TRBJ2-5; D unclear. From germline, CDR1 is SNHLY and CDR2 FYNNEI. The CDR3 is 15 residues long. V was clipped by 6 bases and J by 4 bases, with 18 bases between them. The DNA of the CDR3 is TGTGCCAGCAGACCCTATTCCCATGGAATAGAGACCCAGTACTTC. Its translation: CASRPYSHGIETQYF.

This clonotype was seen a few times. The V gene is TRBV28, the J gene TRBJ1-2; possible D gene TRBD1, 5 bases. This CDR3 contains 13 residues. V lost 10 bases and J lost 4, with 16 bases in between. The V gene's germline CDR1 is MDHEN and CDR2 SYDVKM. In DNA, the CDR3 is TGTGCCATCGGGGACGGGAGAAGCTATGGCTACACCTTC. This sequence encodes CAIGDGRSYGYTF.

This chain links TRBV20-1 with TRBJ2-5, with 7 bases identical to TRBD1. Germline lookup yields CDR1 DFQATT and CDR2 SNEGSKA (reference sequence). The CDR3 covers 13 residues. V gave up 4 bases and J gave up 5 bases; unmatched junction bases: 7. The CDR3 DNA is TGCAGTGCTATAGAGGGGGCGCGTGAGACCCAGTACTTC. Its translation: CSAIEGARETQYF.

The chain is built from TRBV20-1 and TRBJ2-7; no clear D gene. The CDR3 is 11 residues long. Germline CDR1 DFQATT, CDR2 SNEGSKA (reference sequence). Trimming removed 2 bases from V and 2 bases from J, with 4 bases in between. The CDR3 coding sequence is TGCAGTGCTAGACACCCCTACGAGCAGTACTTC. This sequence encodes CSARHPYEQYF.

This clonotype showed up just a few times. This chain uses TRBV27 with TRBJ2-5; TRBD1 matches at 8 bases. J gave up 4 bases and V 11 bases, and 9 bases lay outside the gene matches. The germline V gene encodes CDR1 MNHEY and CDR2 SMNVEV (reference sequence). This CDR3 has 13 residues. CDR3 sequence reads: CASQTGDSETQYF. Written as DNA, the CDR3 is TGTGCCTCCCAGACAGGGGATTCAGAGACCCAGTACTTC.

This clonotype occurred a few times. The rearrangement links TRBV9 to TRBJ2-7; no reliable D call. Germline V CDR1 and CDR2: SGDLS, YYNGEE. V was clipped by 0 bases and J by 0 bases, with 10 bases between them. This CDR3 comprises 15 residues. The CDR3, as DNA: TGTGCCAGCAGCGTAGCGGGCGGACCCTCCTACGAGCAGTACTTC. Amino acid sequence: CASSVAGGPSYEQYF.

This clonotype was seen ten or more times. The chain employs TRBV6-1 and TRBJ1-6, with D unresolved. There are 13 residues in the CDR3. Germline CDR1 reads MNHNS; CDR2 reads SASEGT. Trimming took 2 bases from V and 9 from J, leaving 8 bases between them. The DNA for the CDR3 is TGTGCCAGCAGTGAACGGGGTGGTTCACCCCTCCACTTT. This sequence encodes CASSERGGSPLHF.

V is TRBV7-2 and J is TRBJ2-7; 10 positions match TRBD2. Germline loops: CDR1 SGHTA, CDR2 FQGNSA. The ends lost 1 base at V and 2 bases at J; junction bases unmatched: 8. The CDR3 is 17 residues long. This CDR3 is CASSLGGLAGVTYEQYF. DNA for the CDR3: TGTGCCAGCAGCTTAGGTGGGCTAGCGGGGGTGACCTACGAGCAGTACTTC.

The chain carries TRBV7-2 and TRBJ1-2; 7 bases agree with TRBD1. J was trimmed by 4 bases and V by 5 bases; bases with no gene match: 7. There are 14 residues in the CDR3. Germline CDR1 reads SGHTA; CDR2 reads FQGNSA. CDR3 residues: CASSQGQVLYGYTF. The CDR3 nucleotides are TGTGCCAGCAGCCAAGGACAGGTCCTCTATGGCTACACCTTC.